One and the same sample provided the 4 T cell receptor beta chains below, sequenced in a study of cytomegalovirus exposure and HLA in healthy donors. This table comes from immunoSEQ multiplex PCR, and its TCRdb copy is limited to in-frame clones, with some not included. The sample has hundreds of thousands of clones; over 80% are singletons. Sample: PBMCs. Every receptor here comes from a woman aged 18-30 years in good health and CMV-seronegative.

The chain joins TRBV10-3 to TRBJ1-2; D is undetermined. In germline, CDR1 is ENHRY, CDR2 SYGVKD. Trimming removed 10 bases at V and 4 bases at J, with 13 bases between. The CDR3 sequence is 12 residues long. This CDR3 reads CATPGELYGYTF. The CDR3 DNA reads as TGTGCCACGCCGGGAGAGCTCTATGGCTACACCTTC.

This chain connects TRBV2 to TRBJ1-5; 7 nucleotides line up with TRBD1. The CDR3 covers 17 residues. Per germline, CDR1 SNHLY and CDR2 FYNNEI. The trim removed 7 bases at V and 1 base at J, leaving 13 bases unmatched. The CDR3 loop reads CASMGNQGGGSNQPQHF. The CDR3 nucleotides are TGTGCCAGCATGGGGAATCAGGGAGGGGGCAGCAATCAGCCCCAGCATTTT.

V is TRBV27 and J is TRBJ2-7, with 9 bases identical to TRBD1. The CDR3 is made up of 15 amino acids. The germline gives CDR1 MNHEY, CDR2 SMNVEV (reference sequence). Trimming cost V 7 bases and J 5 bases; bases outside gene matches: 12. CDR3 sequence: CASNRKGTGYHEQYF. The DNA of the CDR3 is TGTGCCAGCAATCGTAAAGGGACAGGGTACCACGAGCAGTACTTC.

This clone has a handful of counts. The chain recombines TRBV19 with TRBJ1-1, with TRBD1 identical over 8 bases. Germline lookup yields CDR1 LNHDA and CDR2 SQIVND (reference sequence). V was pared by 5 bases and J by 5 bases, with 13 bases of the junction left unmatched. The CDR3 totals 16 residues. CDR3 sequence (DNA): TGTGCCAGTAGTTCCCGCCGGACAGGGCGGAGTACTGAAGCTTTCTTT. Translation gives CASSSRRTGRSTEAFF.